What follows are 3 T cell receptor beta chains derived from one specimen sequenced in a study of CXCR3-negative and CXCR3-positive naive CD8 T cells. Findings and caveats of the study: Higher TRB CDR3 hydrophobicity marked CXCR3-positive naive cells relative to CXCR3-negative naive cells.

These TCRs are of unknown antigen specificity. The TRB cDNA libraries were prepared by 5' RACE with UMI labels. TCRdb reprocessed the 5' RACE reads, keeping one entry per CDR3 protein, no DNA. Found here are around 140,000 distinct CDR3 sequences; the top ten clones hold 0.41%. Specimen: naive CXCR3+ CD8+ T cells from blood. Specified subset: CD45RO-CCR7+CD27+CD95- naive CD8+ T cells expressing CXCR3 (TNR3+). The source of these receptors is a human donor in good health. Some clones in this sample may be carry-over from other donors' samples.

V usage is TRBV28 and J usage is TRBJ2-3; the TCRdb call, TRBD2, lacks DNA for checking. The CDR3 runs to 14 residues. Germline V gene sequence: CDR1 MDHEN, CDR2 SYDVKM. The CDR3 loop reads CASRGAQRGDTQYF.

This sequence joins TRBV6-5 and TRBJ2-3; lacking DNA, the TRBD2 call made by TCRdb goes unchecked. The germline V gene has CDR1 MNHEY and CDR2 SVGAGI. The CDR3 length is 14 residues. CDR3 region: CASSGLAGTDTQYF.

The chain is built from TRBV29-1 and TRBJ2-7. CDR1 SQVTM and CDR2 ANQGSEA come from the germline V gene. The CDR3 has 12 amino acids. The CDR3 loop is CSVEGISYEQYF.